This passage covers 23 T cell receptor beta chains from one sample sequenced in a study of T cell changes during pregnancy in multiple sclerosis. The method was immunoSEQ multiplex PCR; TCRdb's version includes in-frame clones alone and lacks a portion of them. Among 20,000 to 25,000 clones listed, approximately 86% were seen once. The source material was CD4+ T cells from peripheral blood mononuclear cells, sampled in the first trimester of pregnancy. All receptors derive from a female donor in good health, enrolled as a control in a pregnancy study.

CDR3: CASSLAAGGLIYEQYF. CDR3 sequence (DNA): TGTGCCAGCAGCTTGGCTGCGGGGGGGCTTATCTACGAGCAGTACTTC. The J gene is TRBJ2-7, the V gene TRBV5-4; 9 bases match TRBD2. V gave up 0 bases and J gave up 3 bases; unmatched junction bases: 7. Germline V gene sequence: CDR1 SGHNT, CDR2 YYREEE (reference sequence). The CDR3 loop spans 16 amino acids.

This clone has just one count. The chain combines TRBV6-1 with TRBJ2-4; no definite D call. This CDR3 region has 13 residues. V was trimmed by 4 bases and J by 6 bases, leaving 10 bases between them. Germline values: CDR1 MNHNS, CDR2 SASEGT. The CDR3 DNA sequence: TGTGCCAGCAGTGCGACTGGTTTAAACATTCAGTACTTC. Its translation is CASSATGLNIQYF.

This clone has a single count. The chain combines TRBV21-1 with TRBJ1-5; the D call TRBD1 from the table was never checked on the DNA. TRBV21-1 represents a pseudogene. CDR3 length: 15 amino acids. Here the CDR3 DNA reads TGTGCCAGCAGCAAAAATAGGGGGAGCAATCAGCCCCAGCATTTT. This sequence encodes CASSKNRGSNQPQHF.

This clone was seen more than once but under ten times. The V gene is TRBV9, the J gene TRBJ1-6; D is possibly TRBD1 (6 bases). V dropped 0 bases and J dropped 10 bases, with 11 bases sitting between them. Germline lookup yields CDR1 SGDLS and CDR2 YYNGEE. The CDR3 runs to 14 residues. The CDR3 DNA follows: TGTGCCAGCAGCGTAGACAGGGAAAGATCACCCCTCCACTTT. Translated, it gives CASSVDRERSPLHF. The full variable domain, in which reference TRBV9 and TRBJ1-6 provide the parts outside the CDR3, is DSGVTQTPKHLITATGQRVTLRCSPRSGDLSVYWYQQSLDQGLQFLIQYYNGEERAKGNILERFSAQQFPDLHSELNLSSLELGDSALYFCASSVDRERSPLHFGNGTRLTVT.

The V gene is TRBV28, the J gene TRBJ1-5; D unclear. The length of the CDR3 is 15 residues. From germline, CDR1 is MDHEN and CDR2 SYDVKM. The V gene lost 7 bases and the J gene lost 3 bases, with 16 bases spanning the gap. The CDR3 nucleotides read TGTGCCAGCATCCCCGGGAATTTCCTCAATCAGCCCCAGCATTTT. This codes for CASIPGNFLNQPQHF.

The rearrangement uses TRBV6-1 and TRBJ2-1; 8 nucleotides match TRBD1. The CDR3 has 14 residues. Germline V lookup: CDR1 MNHNS, CDR2 SASEGT. Losses at the gene ends were 5 bases for V and 7 bases for J; bases not matched to a gene: 7. CDR3: CASSSWTGMNEQFF. As DNA, the CDR3 is TGTGCCAGCAGTTCCTGGACAGGGATGAATGAGCAGTTCTTC.

This chain links TRBV30 with TRBJ2-3; 14 bases agree with TRBD2. CDR3 length equals 15 residues. CDR1 and CDR2 (germline): GTSNPN, SVGIG (reference sequence). V lost 5 bases and J lost 5; bases outside the gene matches: 6. The CDR3 loop is CAWGRGLAGEDTQYF. CDR3 bases: TGTGCCTGGGGCAGGGGACTAGCGGGGGAAGATACGCAGTATTTT.

The J gene is TRBJ1-4, the V gene TRBV19; 7 bases are a match to TRBD1. CDR1 LNHDA and CDR2 SQIVND come from the germline V gene (reference sequence). The CDR3 extends over 14 amino acids. The V and J ends lost 5 bases and 7 bases, in that order; junction bases with no gene match: 7. CDR3 coding DNA: TGTGCCAGTAGTGAGGGGGCGCAGGGTGAAAAACTGTTTTTT. As protein: CASSEGAQGEKLFF.

This clone was observed a few times. The chain has TRBV4-1 and TRBJ2-1; TRBD2 agrees at 9 bases. Losses at the gene ends were 6 bases for V and 4 bases for J; bases not matched to a gene: 7. The CDR3 consists of 15 residues. Germline-derived CDR1 and CDR2 are MGHRA and YSYEKL. The CDR3 region has the DNA TGCGCCAGCAGGCCCCTAGCGGGAAAGTACAATGAGCAGTTCTTC. Amino acid sequence: CASRPLAGKYNEQFF.

In DNA, the CDR3 is TGTGCCAGCAGTCCCTCCCAGGGGGAGTACAATTCACCCCTCCACTTT. This sequence encodes CASSPSQGEYNSPLHF. V gene TRBV27 combines with J gene TRBJ1-6; 7 bases are a match to TRBD1. The germline gives CDR1 MNHEY, CDR2 SMNVEV (reference sequence). CDR3 length equals 16 residues. J gave up 7 bases and V 5 bases, and 11 bases lay outside the gene matches.

The gene calls are TRBV7-7 and TRBJ2-1; D possibly corresponds to TRBD2 (6 bases). Trimming removed 5 bases at V and 5 bases at J, with 13 bases between. Germline V gene lookup returns CDR1 SSHAT and CDR2 FNYEAQ (reference sequence). The CDR3 extends over 14 amino acids. CDR3 bases: TGTGCCAGCAGCGCGGGACTTACGGACAATGAGCAGTTCTTC. Amino acid sequence: CASSAGLTDNEQFF.

The chain combines TRBV11-3 with TRBJ2-5; TRBD1 is a possible D gene (6 bases). Germline CDR1 is SGHNT and CDR2 is YENEEA. The CDR3 extends over 15 amino acids. V gave up 5 bases and J gave up 4 bases, with 17 bases separating them. CDR3 sequence: CASSTSRGVGETQYF. CDR3 in DNA: TGTGCCAGCAGCACGTCCAGGGGAGTCGGAGAGACCCAGTACTTC.

A few counts support this clone. In nucleotides, the CDR3 is TGTGCCAGCAGCTCGGGACAGCCTAACACTGAAGCTTTCTTT. This translates into CASSSGQPNTEAFF. This chain joins TRBV5-5 and TRBJ1-1; 7 bases match TRBD1. The germline CDR1 and CDR2 sequences are SGHKS and YYEKEE (reference sequence). This CDR3 contains 14 residues. J was trimmed by 2 bases and V by 3 bases; bases with no gene match: 4.

This clone was counted between two and nine times. J is TRBJ1-6 and V is TRBV19; 7 bases line up with TRBD1. This CDR3 region has 12 residues. Per germline, CDR1 LNHDA and CDR2 SQIVND (reference sequence). V was clipped by 9 bases and J by 8 bases; unmatched bases: 4. In DNA form, the CDR3 reads TGTGCCAGCGCAACAGGGGATTCACCCCTCCACTTT. This codes for CASATGDSPLHF.

The chain links TRBV7-2 to TRBJ2-1; possibly TRBD1 for D (6 bases). The V end was cut by 6 bases, the J end by 0 bases, with 9 bases between. Germline V gene sequence: CDR1 SGHTA, CDR2 FQGNSA. The CDR3 extends over 14 amino acids. In nucleotides, the CDR3 is TGTGCCAGCAGACGAGGGGGCTCCTACAATGAGCAGTTCTTC. This codes for CASRRGGSYNEQFF.

The CDR3 DNA is TGTGCCAGCAGACCTAGGACAGGCGGCTATGGCTACACCTTC. This codes for CASRPRTGGYGYTF. This chain joins TRBV7-9 and TRBJ1-2; TRBD1 matches 7 bases. V shed 6 bases and J 4 bases; nucleotides not matched to a gene: 8. This CDR3 spans 14 amino acids. Germline CDR1 and CDR2: SEHNR and FQNEAQ (reference sequence).

The chain is built from TRBV7-2 and TRBJ1-1, with no clear D. Trimming took 1 base from V and 5 from J, leaving 8 bases between them. Germline V gene lookup returns CDR1 SGHTA and CDR2 FQGNSA. The CDR3 covers 13 residues. This CDR3 reads CASSLGTPTEAFF. The DNA of the CDR3 is TGTGCCAGCAGCTTAGGGACTCCGACTGAAGCTTTCTTT.

The chain recombines TRBV5-1 with TRBJ2-5, with 11 bases identical to TRBD2. V was pared by 1 base and J by 1 base, with 3 bases of the junction left unmatched. This CDR3 has 16 amino acids. Germline CDR1 SGHRS, CDR2 YFSETQ. The CDR3 DNA reads as TGCGCCAGCAGCTTGACTAGCGGGGGTCCCCAAGAGACCCAGTACTTC. As protein: CASSLTSGGPQETQYF. Supplemented by reference TRBV5-1 and TRBJ2-5, the full variable domain reads KAGVTQTPRYLIKTRGQQVTLSCSPISGHRSVSWYQQTPGQGLQFLFEYFSETQRNKGNFPGRFSGRQFSNSRSEMNVSTLELGDSALYLCASSLTSGGPQETQYFGPGTRLLVL.

The rearrangement joins TRBV5-6 to TRBJ1-2; the D gene is possibly TRBD1 (5 bases). Germline values: CDR1 SGHDT, CDR2 YYEEEE. The CDR3 spans 17 residues. V lost 0 bases, J lost 6 bases, and 21 bases lay in between. CDR3 sequence reads: CASSLGMTDIRRNGYTF. The CDR3 DNA follows: TGTGCCAGCAGCTTGGGAATGACGGACATCCGGAGAAATGGCTACACCTTC.

V gene TRBV5-1 combines with J gene TRBJ2-7; D is possibly TRBD1 (6 bases). The germline V and J ends were trimmed by 7 bases and 2 bases, with 16 bases remaining between them. The CDR3 consists of 14 residues. In germline, CDR1 is SGHRS, CDR2 YFSETQ. This CDR3 is CASSTNGQTYEQYF. The CDR3 DNA follows: TGCGCCAGCTCTACCAACGGACAGACCTACGAGCAGTACTTC. The full variable domain, completed using reference TRBV5-1 and TRBJ2-7, is KAGVTQTPRYLIKTRGQQVTLSCSPISGHRSVSWYQQTPGQGLQFLFEYFSETQRNKGNFPGRFSGRQFSNSRSEMNVSTLELGDSALYLCASSTNGQTYEQYFGPGTRLTVT.

The rearrangement joins TRBV6-5 to TRBJ1-1; 7 bases map to TRBD1. Germline loops: CDR1 MNHEY, CDR2 SVGAGI. Trimming at V came to 5 bases and at J to 3 bases, leaving 6 bases not matched to a gene. There are 14 residues in the CDR3. The CDR3 protein is CASSRGLGDTEAFF. CDR3 coding DNA: TGTGCCAGCAGTAGGGGGCTGGGGGACACTGAAGCTTTCTTT.

The gene calls are TRBV6-5 and TRBJ1-1, with a tentative D call TRBD1 (5 bases). Trimming shortened V by 2 bases and J by 0 bases, and 13 bases separated the two germline ends. This CDR3 is 16 amino acids long. The germline V gene encodes CDR1 MNHEY and CDR2 SVGAGI. The CDR3 bases are TGTGCCAGCAGTTACCACCCAGGCAGGGTGAACACTGAAGCTTTCTTT. Amino acid sequence: CASSYHPGRVNTEAFF.

The J gene is TRBJ2-7, the V gene TRBV29-1; possible D gene TRBD2, 5 bases. This CDR3 has 14 amino acids. Germline values: CDR1 SQVTM, CDR2 ANQGSEA. Between the trimmed V and J ends, which lost 3 bases and 5 bases, there was a span of 17 bases. The CDR3 nucleotides read TGCAGCGTTGACTGGGTGACCGAGGGCCACGAGCAGTACTTC. It encodes CSVDWVTEGHEQYF.